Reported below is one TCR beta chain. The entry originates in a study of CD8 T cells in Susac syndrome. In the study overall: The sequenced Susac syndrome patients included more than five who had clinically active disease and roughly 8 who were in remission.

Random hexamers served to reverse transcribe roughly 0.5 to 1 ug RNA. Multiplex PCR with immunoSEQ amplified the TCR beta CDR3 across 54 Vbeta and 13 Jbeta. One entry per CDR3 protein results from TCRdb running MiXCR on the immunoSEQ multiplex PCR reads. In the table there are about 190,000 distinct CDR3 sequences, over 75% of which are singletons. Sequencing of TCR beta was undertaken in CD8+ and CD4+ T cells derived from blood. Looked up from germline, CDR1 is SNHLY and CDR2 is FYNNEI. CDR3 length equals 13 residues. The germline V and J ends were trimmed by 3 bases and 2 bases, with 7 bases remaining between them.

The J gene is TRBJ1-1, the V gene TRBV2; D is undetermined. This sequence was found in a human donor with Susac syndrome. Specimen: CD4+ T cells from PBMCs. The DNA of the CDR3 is TGTGCCAGCAGTGATGTGGTAAACACTGAAGCTTTCTTT. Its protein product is CASSDVVNTEAFF. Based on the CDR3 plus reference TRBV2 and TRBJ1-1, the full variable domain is EPEVTQTPSHQVTQMGQEVILRCVPISNHLYFYWYRQILGQKVEFLVSFYNNEISEKSEIFDDQFSVERPDGSNFTLKIRSTKLEDSAMYFCASSDVVNTEAFFGQGTRLTVV.